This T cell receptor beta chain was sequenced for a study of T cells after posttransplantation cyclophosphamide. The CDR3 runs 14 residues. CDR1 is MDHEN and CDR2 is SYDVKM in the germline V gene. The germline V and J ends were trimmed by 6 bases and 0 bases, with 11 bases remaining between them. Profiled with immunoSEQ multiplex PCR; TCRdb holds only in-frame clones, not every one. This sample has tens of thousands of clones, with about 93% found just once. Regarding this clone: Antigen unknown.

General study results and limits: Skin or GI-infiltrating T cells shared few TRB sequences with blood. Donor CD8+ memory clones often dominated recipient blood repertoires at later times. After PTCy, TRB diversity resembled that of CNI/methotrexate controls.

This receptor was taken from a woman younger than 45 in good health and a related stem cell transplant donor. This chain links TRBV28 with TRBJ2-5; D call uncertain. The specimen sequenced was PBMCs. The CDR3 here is CASRDSEYQETQYF. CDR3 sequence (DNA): TGTGCCAGCAGGGATAGTGAGTACCAAGAGACCCAGTACTTC.